One and the same sample provided the 17 T cell receptor beta chains below, sequenced in a study of blood T cell repertoires in COVID-19. Here immunoSEQ multiplex PCR was the method, and the copy in TCRdb shows in-frame clones only, minus some. The sample lists about 400,000 clones, approximately 88% occurring once. The sample taken for sequencing was PBMCs or T cells enriched from blood (not recorded which). The receptors shown here come from a woman aged 40 to 49 with acute COVID-19.

This clone appeared a few times. The chain has TRBV30 and TRBJ2-7; tentatively, D is TRBD1 (5 bases). Trimming took off 0 bases at V and 12 bases at J, with 12 bases between the two ends. The V gene's germline CDR1 is GTSNPN and CDR2 SVGIG (reference sequence). The CDR3 runs 11 residues. CDR3 in DNA: TGTGCCTGGAGTGTACGGCAGGGTCCGTACTTC. Translated: CAWSVRQGPYF.

The V call is TRBV27, the J call TRBJ1-2; TRBD1 might be the D (5 bases). Germline lookup yields CDR1 MNHEY and CDR2 SMNVEV (reference sequence). V lost 3 bases and J lost 6, with 14 bases in between. There are 14 residues in the CDR3. The CDR3 is CASSFEPSGNGYTF. Here the CDR3 DNA reads TGTGCCAGCAGTTTTGAACCCTCAGGGAATGGCTACACCTTC.

This clone is a singleton in its sample. The chain is built from TRBV10-3 and TRBJ2-3; 8 bases are shared with TRBD1. V dropped 6 bases and J dropped 1; count of bases not matched to a gene: 3. Germline loops: CDR1 ENHRY, CDR2 SYGVKD. The CDR3 contains 14 residues. CDR3 amino acids: CAIRDRAGTDTQYF. CDR3 nucleotide sequence: TGTGCCATCAGGGACAGGGCCGGCACAGATACGCAGTATTTT.

The chain has TRBV5-1 and TRBJ2-5, with TRBD2 matching 8 bases. The CDR3 extends over 15 amino acids. Trimming took 4 bases from V and 5 from J; bases not matched to a gene: 10. Germline CDR1 SGHRS, CDR2 YFSETQ. The chain's CDR3 is CASSPFSGTGETQYF. CDR3 DNA sequence: TGCGCCAGCAGCCCCTTTAGCGGGACCGGCGAGACCCAGTACTTC.

The V call is TRBV25-1, the J call TRBJ1-4; 11 bases line up with TRBD1. The CDR3 sequence is 16 residues long. The germline V gene encodes CDR1 MGHDK and CDR2 SYGVNS. With V trimmed by 3 bases and J by 7 bases, 7 bases remained unmatched. The CDR3 sequence: CASSDHWDRGFEKLFF. The CDR3 DNA sequence: TGTGCCAGCAGTGACCACTGGGACAGGGGGTTTGAAAAACTGTTTTTT.

This clone was detected only a few times. The chain employs TRBV5-1 and TRBJ2-7; possibly TRBD1 for D (5 bases). Trimming took 0 bases from V and 3 from J, leaving 10 bases between them. CDR1 is SGHRS, CDR2 YFSETQ, per germline. The CDR3 sequence is 14 residues long. CDR3 bases: TGCGCCAGCAGCTTGGGACAGACCATCTACGAGCAGTACTTC. Protein sequence: CASSLGQTIYEQYF.

The chain carries TRBV6-5 and TRBJ1-2; D unresolved. CDR3 length: 11 residues. Germline V CDR1 and CDR2: MNHEY, SVGAGI. V lost 7 bases, J lost 11 bases, and 14 bases lay in between. The CDR3, as DNA: TGTGCCAGCAAGTTGGCGGAGTGGTACACCTTC. Translation gives CASKLAEWYTF.

The chain carries TRBV6-2 or TRBV6-3 and TRBJ2-2; D gene unclear. The CDR3 contains 12 residues. V was shortened by 6 bases and J by 9 bases, with 11 bases between the two germline ends. Germline CDR1 and CDR2: MNHEY and SVGEGT. CDR3 region: CASRYPVRELFF. The DNA of the CDR3 is TGTGCCAGCAGATACCCGGTTAGGGAGCTGTTTTTT.

This clone has only a few counts. The CDR3 bases are TGTGCCATCAGTGCAGGCAGCCGGTATGGCTACACCTTC. Translating gives CAISAGSRYGYTF. The V call is TRBV10-3, the J call TRBJ1-2; D uncertain. The CDR3 totals 13 residues. Germline-derived CDR1 and CDR2 are ENHRY and SYGVKD. The V and J ends lost 4 bases and 5 bases respectively, with 11 bases between them.

The chain carries TRBV19 and TRBJ2-3; 10 positions agree with TRBD2. Germline V gives CDR1 LNHDA, CDR2 SQIVND (reference sequence). This CDR3 comprises 14 residues. V trimming: 6 bases; J trimming: 4 bases; junction bases outside the gene matches: 4. The CDR3 sequence: CASRPSGGADTQYF. The DNA for the CDR3 is TGTGCCAGTAGGCCTAGCGGGGGAGCAGATACGCAGTATTTT.

This rearrangement joins TRBV7-2 to TRBJ2-5; the match to TRBD2 covers 10 bases. CDR1 is SGHTA and CDR2 is FQGNSA in the germline V gene. The CDR3 is made up of 17 amino acids. The V and J ends lost 3 bases and 3 bases, in that order; junction bases with no gene match: 10. The CDR3 loop is CASSLPLGLAGEETQYF. DNA of the CDR3: TGTGCCAGCAGCTTGCCCCTTGGGCTAGCGGGGGAAGAGACCCAGTACTTC.

The V call is TRBV2, the J call TRBJ2-1; D gene uncertain. The germline V gene has CDR1 SNHLY and CDR2 FYNNEI. The CDR3 runs to 15 residues. V lost 3 bases and J 0 bases, leaving 9 bases between the germline ends. For the CDR3, the DNA is TGTGCCAGCAGTGACATTCTAAGCTCCTACAATGAGCAGTTCTTC. Protein sequence: CASSDILSSYNEQFF.

The rearrangement links TRBV20-1 to TRBJ1-3, with D tentatively TRBD1 (5 bases). Germline CDR1 reads DFQATT; CDR2 reads SNEGSKA (reference sequence). V was shortened by 3 bases and J by 1 base, with 13 bases between the two germline ends. The CDR3 loop spans 15 amino acids. CDR3 nucleotide sequence: TGCAGTGCTAGTGCAAGGGGAATTTCTGGAAACACCATATATTTT. Residues: CSASARGISGNTIYF.

This sequence joins TRBV6-2 or TRBV6-3 and TRBJ1-3; weak D call: TRBD1 (6 bases). Per germline, CDR1 MNHEY and CDR2 SVGEGT. Trimming took off 5 bases at V and 0 bases at J, with 14 bases between the two ends. The CDR3 runs to 16 residues. This chain's CDR3 is CASSSLQGSSGNTIYF. CDR3 sequence (DNA): TGTGCCAGCAGTAGCCTCCAGGGGAGCTCTGGAAACACCATATATTTT.

Here the CDR3 DNA reads TGTGCCAGCAGCTTGCTCCCGGGGCTAGGGGGCTTTATTAACACTGAAGCTTTCTTT. Encoded protein: CASSLLPGLGGFINTEAFF. V and J are TRBV5-6 and TRBJ1-1; 7 bases are shared with TRBD1. From germline, CDR1 is SGHDT and CDR2 YYEEEE. Trimming removed 1 base from V and 2 bases from J; junction bases left unmatched: 17. There are 19 residues in the CDR3.

This sequence joins TRBV2 and TRBJ2-3; 9 bases fit TRBD1. The CDR3 consists of 17 residues. With 7 bases clipped from V and 5 bases from J, the junction kept 16 bases outside the gene matches. CDR1 and CDR2 (germline): SNHLY, FYNNEI. The CDR3 sequence is CASTAFLQGALRDTQYF. CDR3 DNA sequence: TGTGCCAGCACCGCCTTCTTACAGGGGGCGCTAAGAGATACGCAGTATTTT.

The rearrangement links TRBV7-9 to TRBJ2-1; D unresolved. CDR3 size: 16 residues. CDR1 is SEHNR, CDR2 FQNEAQ, per germline (reference sequence). Trimming removed 2 bases from V and 0 bases from J, with 11 bases in between. Written as DNA, the CDR3 is TGTGCCAGCAGCTTAATCCTGTTGAGCTCCTACAATGAGCAGTTCTTC. It is translated as CASSLILLSSYNEQFF.